These 23 T cell receptor beta chains were sequenced from one sample in a study of blood T cell repertoires in COVID-19. Clones were sequenced by immunoSEQ multiplex PCR, and TCRdb holds only the in-frame ones, with some missing. Of 190,000 or so clones listed, around 90% are singletons. The specimen sequenced was PBMCs or T cells enriched from blood (not recorded which). These receptors were obtained from a woman between 18 and 29 years old who had recovered from COVID-19.

J is TRBJ1-1 and V is TRBV28; D gene ambiguous. The germline V gene has CDR1 MDHEN and CDR2 SYDVKM. The CDR3 is 14 amino acids. Trimming stripped 8 bases from V and 4 bases from J, with 17 bases between. The chain's CDR3 is CASLTVDTRTEAFF. As DNA, the CDR3 is TGTGCCAGCCTGACCGTAGACACTCGCACTGAAGCTTTCTTT.

This clone was recorded a few times. This rearrangement joins TRBV21-1 to TRBJ1-2; TRBD1, the D gene given by the table, was not confirmed from the DNA. TRBV21-1 is a pseudogene. The CDR3 covers 13 residues. The chain's CDR3 is CASSKPTGDGYTF. DNA for the CDR3: TGTGCCAGCAGCAAACCGACAGGGGATGGCTACACCTTC.

The CDR3: CASSRTAGQGNEKLFF. CDR3 sequence (DNA): TGTGCCAGCAGCCGGACCGCGGGGCAAGGTAATGAAAAACTGTTTTTT. The V and J genes are TRBV3-1 (or the pseudogene TRBV3-2) and TRBJ1-4, with D perhaps matching TRBD1 (5 bases). The V gene's germline CDR1 is LGHDT and CDR2 YNNKEL (reference sequence). V was pared by 4 bases and J by 4 bases, with 16 bases between. The CDR3 is 16 amino acids.

This chain connects TRBV19 to TRBJ2-5, with D maybe TRBD1 (5 bases). This CDR3 region has 14 residues. Germline CDR1 and CDR2: LNHDA and SQIVND (reference sequence). V lost 1 base, J lost 6 bases, and 12 bases lay in between. CDR3 DNA: TGTGCCAGTAGTATAGCAGGGAAGGGAAAGACCCAGTACTTC. It translates to CASSIAGKGKTQYF.

The chain links TRBV19 to TRBJ2-5; D perhaps matches TRBD1 (6 bases). The CDR3 totals 15 residues. CDR1 is LNHDA, CDR2 SQIVND, per germline (reference sequence). Trimming pared 3 bases from V and 2 bases from J, leaving 13 bases between. The CDR3, as DNA: TGTGCCAGTAGTATCAGGGGTTTTATGCAAGAGACCCAGTACTTC. Protein product: CASSIRGFMQETQYF.

V and J are TRBV27 and TRBJ1-1, with 9 positions matching TRBD1. Trimming removed 6 bases from V and 5 bases from J; junction bases left unmatched: 13. Per germline, CDR1 MNHEY and CDR2 SMNVEV (reference sequence). The CDR3 extends over 16 amino acids. In DNA form, the CDR3 reads TGTGCCAGCAGCCCCGGGACAGGGCTACGGGGAACTGAAGCTTTCTTT. This sequence encodes CASSPGTGLRGTEAFF.

V is TRBV12-3 or TRBV12-4 and J is TRBJ1-5, with D unclear. V dropped 3 bases and J dropped 7 bases, with 7 bases sitting between them. The CDR3 spans 12 residues. For the CDR3, the DNA is TGTGCCAGCAGTTTCCCCGGGCAGCCCCAGCATTTT. Protein sequence: CASSFPGQPQHF.

In nucleotides, the CDR3 is TGTGCCAGCAGGGGACAGGGTCAAGAGACCCAGTACTTC. Residues: CASRGQGQETQYF. V and J are TRBV7-9 and TRBJ2-5, with TRBD1 identical over 9 bases. Looked up from germline, CDR1 is SEHNR and CDR2 is FQNEAQ (reference sequence). V shed 6 bases, J shed 2 bases, and the junction held 1 base outside the gene matches. The CDR3 runs to 13 residues.

The chain links TRBV28 to TRBJ2-3; TRBD2 aligns across 7 bases. CDR3 length: 18 amino acids. V was clipped by 5 bases and J by 1 base; unmatched bases: 15. The germline CDR1 and CDR2 sequences are MDHEN and SYDVKM. For the CDR3, the DNA is TGTGCCAGCAGTCCCCGTGCTTCGGCGGGGGTTCGCACAGATACGCAGTATTTT. It yields the protein CASSPRASAGVRTDTQYF.

The sample holds a few counts of this clone. The CDR3 DNA reads as TGTGCCAGCAGTGATTTGTCGGGAGTCTCCTACGAGCAGTACTTC. It codes for CASSDLSGVSYEQYF. The chain uses TRBV2 and TRBJ2-7, with D maybe TRBD2 (6 bases). Germline V gives CDR1 SNHLY, CDR2 FYNNEI. The CDR3 contains 15 residues. V lost 3 bases, J lost 0 bases, and 12 bases lay in between.

The chain couples TRBV12-3 or TRBV12-4 to TRBJ2-2; 7 bases fit TRBD1. The CDR3 extends over 13 amino acids. V trimming: 8 bases; J trimming: 4 bases; junction bases outside the gene matches: 4. The CDR3 loop reads CASRDSLTGELFF. CDR3 in DNA: TGTGCCAGCCGGGACAGCCTCACCGGGGAGCTGTTTTTT.

The chain links TRBV19 to TRBJ1-1, with 12 bases matching TRBD1. The germline V gene has CDR1 LNHDA and CDR2 SQIVND (reference sequence). There are 15 residues in the CDR3. V was clipped by 7 bases and J by 8 bases; unmatched bases: 11. The CDR3 loop reads CASKVPGQGAGEAFF. The CDR3 nucleotides read TGTGCCAGTAAAGTCCCGGGACAGGGGGCGGGAGAAGCTTTCTTT.

The chain links TRBV9 to TRBJ2-1, with TRBD1 matching over 10 bases. The CDR3 is 17 residues long. The V gene end was trimmed by 3 bases and the J gene end by 0 bases; junction bases not matched to a gene: 6. Germline CDR1 is SGDLS and CDR2 is YYNGEE. The CDR3 DNA reads TGTGCCAGCAGCGCCGGACAGGGGGTCTTCTCCTACAATGAGCAGTTCTTC. This gives the protein CASSAGQGVFSYNEQFF.

The rearrangement joins TRBV18 to TRBJ1-2; TRBD1 is a possible D gene (5 bases). Germline values: CDR1 KGHSH, CDR2 LQKENI. V was pared by 4 bases and J by 7 bases, with 10 bases between. The CDR3 length is 12 residues. The CDR3: CASSRAGSGYTF. The CDR3 coding sequence is TGTGCCAGCTCACGGGCAGGGTCTGGCTACACCTTC.

The chain has TRBV7-9 and TRBJ1-2; D unclear. The CDR3 extends over 14 amino acids. Germline CDR1 SEHNR, CDR2 FQNEAQ (reference sequence). V was trimmed by 0 bases and J by 2 bases, leaving 7 bases between them. The CDR3 DNA is TGTGCCAGCAGCTTAGCGCCCCAGAACTATGGCTACACCTTC. Translation: CASSLAPQNYGYTF.

The rearrangement links TRBV7-9 to TRBJ1-4; 8 nucleotides agree with TRBD1. Germline CDR1 is SEHNR and CDR2 is FQNEAQ (reference sequence). CDR3 length: 16 amino acids. The junction had 13 bases not matched to a gene; V was cut back by 5 bases and J by 8 bases. The CDR3 sequence: CASSQFMTGENEKLFF. The DNA for the CDR3 is TGTGCCAGCAGCCAGTTTATGACAGGGGAGAACGAAAAACTGTTTTTT.

A single count supports this clone. V gene TRBV7-9 combines with J gene TRBJ1-1, with no clear D. The CDR3 runs 15 residues. Germline V gene data show CDR1 as SEHNR and CDR2 as FQNEAQ (reference sequence). Trimming removed 5 bases from V and 1 base from J, with 14 bases in between. The CDR3 nucleotides read TGTGCCAGCAGCCCTAGGGAGGCAGGGAACACTGAAGCTTTCTTT. Encoded protein: CASSPREAGNTEAFF.

The rearrangement uses TRBV28 and TRBJ2-1, with 8 bases aligning to TRBD2. Trimming removed 10 bases from V and 6 bases from J; junction bases left unmatched: 11. This CDR3 spans 14 amino acids. CDR1 is MDHEN and CDR2 is SYDVKM in the germline V gene. The CDR3 loop reads CATNPGGPFNEQFF. The CDR3 DNA reads as TGTGCCACAAACCCGGGGGGGCCGTTCAATGAGCAGTTCTTC.

This rearrangement joins TRBV30 to TRBJ2-7; D gene unclear. The CDR3 is 12 amino acids. Germline CDR1 reads GTSNPN; CDR2 reads SVGIG (reference sequence). V dropped 1 base and J dropped 6 bases, with 10 bases sitting between them. CDR3 bases: TGTGCCTGGAGTGAAGGAGCTGGCGAGCAGTACTTC. Protein product: CAWSEGAGEQYF.

The chain employs TRBV28 and TRBJ2-3, with 8 bases identical to TRBD1. The CDR3 totals 15 residues. V shed 3 bases and J 4 bases; nucleotides not matched to a gene: 6. CDR1 is MDHEN and CDR2 is SYDVKM in the germline V gene. The CDR3 here is CASSFGGQAADTQYF. CDR3 DNA: TGTGCCAGCAGTTTTGGGGGACAGGCCGCAGATACGCAGTATTTT.

V gene TRBV19 combines with J gene TRBJ2-7, with D possibly TRBD1 on 6 matching bases. V was clipped by 3 bases and J by 5 bases, with 11 bases between them. The CDR3 runs to 13 residues. CDR1 LNHDA and CDR2 SQIVND come from the germline V gene (reference sequence). The CDR3, as DNA: TGTGCCAGTAGTATGTCTCAGGGGAACGAGCAGTACTTC. This codes for CASSMSQGNEQYF. Filled out from reference TRBV19 and TRBJ2-7, the complete variable domain reads DGGITQSPKYLFRKEGQNVTLSCEQNLNHDAMYWYRQDPGQGLRLIYYSQIVNDFQKGDIAEGYSVSREKKESFPLTVTSAQKNPTAFYLCASSMSQGNEQYFGPGTRLTVT.

The gene calls are TRBV10-3 and TRBJ2-3, with a tentative D call TRBD1 (6 bases). V was clipped by 2 bases and J by 5 bases, with 8 bases between them. Per germline, CDR1 ENHRY and CDR2 SYGVKD. The CDR3 is made up of 13 amino acids. CDR3 residues: CAISEQGLDTQYF. The CDR3 nucleotides read TGTGCCATCAGTGAGCAGGGGTTAGATACGCAGTATTTT.

The gene calls are TRBV27 and TRBJ1-2; 7 nucleotides align to TRBD1. V lost 6 bases to trimming and J lost 8 bases; unmatched junction nucleotides: 18. The CDR3 consists of 16 residues. The germline V gene encodes CDR1 MNHEY and CDR2 SMNVEV (reference sequence). The CDR3 loop reads CASSPTRRTGVRGYTF. The CDR3 nucleotides read TGTGCCAGCAGCCCAACCCGCCGGACAGGTGTTAGAGGCTACACCTTC.